This T cell receptor (beta chain) derives from a study of blood T cell repertoires in COVID-19. Study information: The samples span acute and convalescent COVID-19 from the United States, Italy and Spain. PBMCs, B-cell-depleted T cells, or T cells were the source of the cDNA or gDNA that made up the material.

Study processing details: Reference gene primer amplification gave estimated nucleated cell counts. Data came from immunoSEQ multiplex PCR; TCRdb stores just in-frame clones and leaves some out. D and trimming come from the DNA, and the V and J calls and clone size come from that table. The data show approximately 150,000 clones, around 90% seen once. The TCR originated in a woman aged 45 to 65 with acute or convalescent COVID-19. Specimen: peripheral blood.

CDR3 amino acids: CASSLSWDSTQYF. The CDR3 DNA is TGTGCCAGCAGTTTATCTTGGGACTCTACGCAGTATTTT. The chain links TRBV27 to TRBJ2-3, with D possibly matching TRBD2 (6 bases). Germline CDR1 and CDR2: MNHEY and SMNVEV (reference sequence). The CDR3 runs to 13 residues. Trimming stripped 0 bases from V and 8 bases from J, with 9 bases between.